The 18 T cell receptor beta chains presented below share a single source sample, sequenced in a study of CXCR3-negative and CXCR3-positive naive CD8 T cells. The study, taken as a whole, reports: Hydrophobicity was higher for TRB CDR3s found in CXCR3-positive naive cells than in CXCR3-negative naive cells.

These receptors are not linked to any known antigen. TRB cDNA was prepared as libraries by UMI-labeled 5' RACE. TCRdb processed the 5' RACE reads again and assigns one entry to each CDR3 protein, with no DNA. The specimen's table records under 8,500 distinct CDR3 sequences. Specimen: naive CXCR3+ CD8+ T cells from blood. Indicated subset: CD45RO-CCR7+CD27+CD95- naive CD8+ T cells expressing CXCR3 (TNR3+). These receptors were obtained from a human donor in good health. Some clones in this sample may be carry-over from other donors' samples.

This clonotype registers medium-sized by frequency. The CDR3 protein is CASSPETSSYEQYF. This chain connects TRBV3-1 to TRBJ2-7. Germline-derived CDR1 and CDR2 are LGHDT and YNNKEL (reference sequence). The CDR3 is made up of 14 amino acids.

The CDR3 protein is CASILLAGGGHGTDTQYF. The chain recombines TRBV2 with TRBJ2-3; the TRBD2 assignment by TCRdb is unverifiable without DNA. CDR1 and CDR2 from the germline V gene are SNHLY and FYNNEI. This CDR3 is 18 amino acids long.

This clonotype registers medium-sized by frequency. CDR3 in amino acids: CSARDPDSYEQYF. V is TRBV20-1 and J is TRBJ2-7. This CDR3 region has 13 residues. Germline V CDR1 and CDR2: DFQATT, SNEGSKA (reference sequence).

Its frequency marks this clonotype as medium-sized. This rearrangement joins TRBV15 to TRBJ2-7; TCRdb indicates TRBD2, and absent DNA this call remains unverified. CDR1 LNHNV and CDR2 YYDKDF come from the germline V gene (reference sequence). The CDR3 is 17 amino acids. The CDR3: CATSSGVRLAGTYEQYF.

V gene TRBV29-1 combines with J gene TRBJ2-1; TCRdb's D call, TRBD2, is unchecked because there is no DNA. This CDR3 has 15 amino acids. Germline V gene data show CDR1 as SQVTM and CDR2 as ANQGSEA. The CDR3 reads CSVATGLAEINEQFF.

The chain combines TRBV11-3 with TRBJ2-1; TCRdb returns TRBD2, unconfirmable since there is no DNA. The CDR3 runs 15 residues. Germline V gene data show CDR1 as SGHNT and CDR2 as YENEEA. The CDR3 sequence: CASSDQAGSYNEQFF.

The CDR3 region is CSVVGGGVSSNEKLFF. The chain recombines TRBV29-1 with TRBJ1-4; the TCRdb D gene call, TRBD1, has no DNA to confirm it. The CDR3 consists of 16 residues. Germline V gene lookup returns CDR1 SQVTM and CDR2 ANQGSEA.

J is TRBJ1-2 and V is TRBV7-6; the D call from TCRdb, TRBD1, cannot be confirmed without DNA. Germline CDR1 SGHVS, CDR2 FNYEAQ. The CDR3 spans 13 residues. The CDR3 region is CASSSRGDYGYTF.

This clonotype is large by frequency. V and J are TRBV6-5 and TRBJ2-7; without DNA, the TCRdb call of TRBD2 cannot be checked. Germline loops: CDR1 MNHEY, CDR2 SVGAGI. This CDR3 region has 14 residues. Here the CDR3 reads CASSSGSDYYEQYF.

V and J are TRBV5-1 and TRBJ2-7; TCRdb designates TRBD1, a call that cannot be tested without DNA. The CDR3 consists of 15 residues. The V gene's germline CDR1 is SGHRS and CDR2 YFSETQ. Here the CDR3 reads CASSSRQGTADEQYF.

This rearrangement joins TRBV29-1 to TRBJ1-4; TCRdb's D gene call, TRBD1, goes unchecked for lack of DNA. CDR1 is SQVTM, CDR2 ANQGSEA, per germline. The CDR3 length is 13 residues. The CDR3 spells CSVEPRGNEKLFF.

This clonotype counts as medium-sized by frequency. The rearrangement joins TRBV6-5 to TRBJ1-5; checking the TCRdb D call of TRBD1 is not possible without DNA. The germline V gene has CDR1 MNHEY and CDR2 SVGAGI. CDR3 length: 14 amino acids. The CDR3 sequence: CASTPRTGHQPQHF.

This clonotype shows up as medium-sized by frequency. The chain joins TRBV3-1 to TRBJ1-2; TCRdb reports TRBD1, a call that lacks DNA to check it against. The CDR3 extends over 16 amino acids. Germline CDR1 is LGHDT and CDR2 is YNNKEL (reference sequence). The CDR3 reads CASSPVPGQAYYGYTF.

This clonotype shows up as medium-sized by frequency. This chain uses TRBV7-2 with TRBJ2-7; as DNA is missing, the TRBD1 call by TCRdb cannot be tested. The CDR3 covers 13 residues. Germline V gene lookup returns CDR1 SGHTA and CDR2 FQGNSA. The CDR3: CASSPGELYEQYF.

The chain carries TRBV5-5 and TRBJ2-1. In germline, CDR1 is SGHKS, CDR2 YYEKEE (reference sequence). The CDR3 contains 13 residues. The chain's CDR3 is CASSLVEYNEQFF.

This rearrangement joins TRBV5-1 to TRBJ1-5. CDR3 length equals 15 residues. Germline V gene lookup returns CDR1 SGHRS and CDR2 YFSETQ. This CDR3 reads CASSLDGRSNQPQHF.

This chain's CDR3 is CATSGVKRSSSYEQYF. This sequence joins TRBV15 and TRBJ2-7. Germline assignment: CDR1 LNHNV and CDR2 YYDKDF (reference sequence). There are 16 residues in the CDR3.

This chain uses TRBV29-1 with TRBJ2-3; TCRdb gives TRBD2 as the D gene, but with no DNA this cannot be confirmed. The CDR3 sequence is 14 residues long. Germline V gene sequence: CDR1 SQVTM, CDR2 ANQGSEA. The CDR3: CSASGRGSSDTQYF.